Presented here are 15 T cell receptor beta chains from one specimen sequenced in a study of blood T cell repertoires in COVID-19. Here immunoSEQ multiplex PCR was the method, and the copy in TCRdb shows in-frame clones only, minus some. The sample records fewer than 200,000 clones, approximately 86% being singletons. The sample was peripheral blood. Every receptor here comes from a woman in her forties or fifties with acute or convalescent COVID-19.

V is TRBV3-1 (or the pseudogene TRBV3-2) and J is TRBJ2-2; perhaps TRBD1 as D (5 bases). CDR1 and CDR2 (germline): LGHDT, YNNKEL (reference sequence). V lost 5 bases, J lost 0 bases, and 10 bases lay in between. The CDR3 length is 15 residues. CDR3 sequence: CASSKYRTNTGELFF. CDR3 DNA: TGTGCCAGCAGCAAATACAGGACGAACACCGGGGAGCTGTTTTTT.

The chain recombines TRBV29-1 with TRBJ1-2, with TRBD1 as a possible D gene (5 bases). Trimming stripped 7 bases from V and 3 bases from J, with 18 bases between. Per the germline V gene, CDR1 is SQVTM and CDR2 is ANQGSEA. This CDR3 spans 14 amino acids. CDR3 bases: TGCAGCGCGAACCGGGACGGGGGAGACTATGGCTACACCTTC. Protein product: CSANRDGGDYGYTF.

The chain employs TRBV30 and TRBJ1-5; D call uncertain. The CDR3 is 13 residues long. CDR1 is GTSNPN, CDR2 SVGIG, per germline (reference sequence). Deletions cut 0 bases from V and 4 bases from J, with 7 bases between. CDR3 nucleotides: TGTGCCTGGAGTGTAGAGGAAAATCAGCCCCAGCATTTT. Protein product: CAWSVEENQPQHF.

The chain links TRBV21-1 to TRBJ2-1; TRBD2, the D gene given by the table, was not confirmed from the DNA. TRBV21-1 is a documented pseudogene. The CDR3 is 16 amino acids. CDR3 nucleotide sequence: TGTGCCAGCAGGCAAACTAGTAGCGGGTCCTACAATGAGCAGTTCTTC. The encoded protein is CASRQTSSGSYNEQFF.

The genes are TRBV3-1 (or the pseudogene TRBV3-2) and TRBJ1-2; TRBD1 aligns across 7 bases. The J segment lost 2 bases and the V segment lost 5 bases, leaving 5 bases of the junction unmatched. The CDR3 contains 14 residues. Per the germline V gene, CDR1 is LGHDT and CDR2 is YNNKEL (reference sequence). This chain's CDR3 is CASSSQGQNYGYTF. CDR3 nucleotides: TGTGCCAGCAGCTCTCAGGGACAGAACTATGGCTACACCTTC.

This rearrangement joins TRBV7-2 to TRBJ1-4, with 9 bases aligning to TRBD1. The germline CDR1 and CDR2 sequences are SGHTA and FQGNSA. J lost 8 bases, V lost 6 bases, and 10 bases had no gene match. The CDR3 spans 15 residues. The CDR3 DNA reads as TGTGCCAGCAGTCCCGGACAGGGGTTCTGGGAAAAACTGTTTTTT. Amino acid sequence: CASSPGQGFWEKLFF.

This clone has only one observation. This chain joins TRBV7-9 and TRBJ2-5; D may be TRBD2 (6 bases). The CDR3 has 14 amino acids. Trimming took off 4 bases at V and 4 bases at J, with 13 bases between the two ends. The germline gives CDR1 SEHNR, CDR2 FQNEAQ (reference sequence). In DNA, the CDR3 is TGTGCCAGCAGCTACACGACCGGGGGAGAGACCCAGTACTTC. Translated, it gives CASSYTTGGETQYF.

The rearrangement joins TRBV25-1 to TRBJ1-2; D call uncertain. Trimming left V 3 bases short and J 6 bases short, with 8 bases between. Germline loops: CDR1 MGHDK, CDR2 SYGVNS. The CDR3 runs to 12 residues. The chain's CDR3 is CASSERVDGYTF. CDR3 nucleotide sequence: TGTGCCAGCAGTGAGCGTGTGGATGGCTACACCTTC.

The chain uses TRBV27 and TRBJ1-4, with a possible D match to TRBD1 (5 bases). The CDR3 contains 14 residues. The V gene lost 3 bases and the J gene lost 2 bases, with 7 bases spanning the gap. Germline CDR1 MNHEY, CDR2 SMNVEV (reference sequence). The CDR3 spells CASSFQGTNEKLFF. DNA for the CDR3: TGTGCCAGCAGTTTTCAGGGCACTAATGAAAAACTGTTTTTT.

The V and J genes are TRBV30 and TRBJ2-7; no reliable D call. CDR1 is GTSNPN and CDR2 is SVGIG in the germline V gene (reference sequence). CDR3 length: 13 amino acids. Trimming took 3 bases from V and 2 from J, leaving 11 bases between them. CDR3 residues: CAWSRGGTYEQYF. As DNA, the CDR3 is TGTGCCTGGAGCAGAGGCGGCACCTACGAGCAGTACTTC. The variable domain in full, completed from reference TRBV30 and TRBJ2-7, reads SQTIHQWPATLVQPVGSPLSLECTVEGTSNPNLYWYRQAAGRGLQLLFYSVGIGQISSEVPQNLSASRPQDRQFILSSKKLLLSDSGFYLCAWSRGGTYEQYFGPGTRLTVT.

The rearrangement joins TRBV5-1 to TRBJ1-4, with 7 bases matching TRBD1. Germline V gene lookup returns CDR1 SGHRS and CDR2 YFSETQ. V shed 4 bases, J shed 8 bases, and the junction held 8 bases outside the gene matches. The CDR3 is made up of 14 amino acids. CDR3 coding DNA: TGCGCCAGCAGCGTGGACAGGCTTTACGAAAAACTGTTTTTT. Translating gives CASSVDRLYEKLFF. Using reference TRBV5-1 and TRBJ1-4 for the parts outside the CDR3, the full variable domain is KAGVTQTPRYLIKTRGQQVTLSCSPISGHRSVSWYQQTPGQGLQFLFEYFSETQRNKGNFPGRFSGRQFSNSRSEMNVSTLELGDSALYLCASSVDRLYEKLFFGSGTQLSVL.

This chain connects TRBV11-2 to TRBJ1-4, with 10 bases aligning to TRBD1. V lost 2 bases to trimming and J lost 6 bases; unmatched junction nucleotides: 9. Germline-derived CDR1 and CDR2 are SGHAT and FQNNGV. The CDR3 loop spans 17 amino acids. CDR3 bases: TGTGCCAGCAGCTTAATCCTCGGACAGGGGGGTTATGAAAAACTGTTTTTT. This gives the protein CASSLILGQGGYEKLFF.

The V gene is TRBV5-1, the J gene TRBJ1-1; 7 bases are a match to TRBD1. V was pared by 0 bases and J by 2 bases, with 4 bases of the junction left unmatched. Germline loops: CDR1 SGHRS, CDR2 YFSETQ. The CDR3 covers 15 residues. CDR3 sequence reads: CASSLAYRGNTEAFF. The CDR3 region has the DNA TGCGCCAGCAGCTTGGCCTACAGGGGTAACACTGAAGCTTTCTTT.

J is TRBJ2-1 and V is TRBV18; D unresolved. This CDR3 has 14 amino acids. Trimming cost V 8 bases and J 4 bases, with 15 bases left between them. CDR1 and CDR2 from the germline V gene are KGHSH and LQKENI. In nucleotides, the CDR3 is TGTGCCAGCCTATCTACGGCTAGGTACAATGAGCAGTTCTTC. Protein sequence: CASLSTARYNEQFF.

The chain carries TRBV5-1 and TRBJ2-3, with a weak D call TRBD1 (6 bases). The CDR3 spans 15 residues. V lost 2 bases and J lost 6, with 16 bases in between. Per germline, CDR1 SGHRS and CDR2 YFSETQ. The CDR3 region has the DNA TGCGCCAGCAGCTTCAGGAGTGGGGGCGGGGATACGCAGTATTTT. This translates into CASSFRSGGGDTQYF.